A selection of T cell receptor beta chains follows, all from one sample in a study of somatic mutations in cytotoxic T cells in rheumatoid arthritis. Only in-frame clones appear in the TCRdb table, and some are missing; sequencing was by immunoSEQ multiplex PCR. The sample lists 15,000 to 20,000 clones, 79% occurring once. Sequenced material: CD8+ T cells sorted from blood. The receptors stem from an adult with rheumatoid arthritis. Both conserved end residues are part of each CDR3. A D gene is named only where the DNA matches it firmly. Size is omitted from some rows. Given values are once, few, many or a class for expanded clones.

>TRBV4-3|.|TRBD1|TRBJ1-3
TGCGCCAGCAGCCACCGCGGGACAGCCCCTGGAAACACCATATATTTT
CASSHRGTAPGNTIYF
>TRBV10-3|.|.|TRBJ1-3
TGTGCCATCAGTGACGGACAGATTAAATCCTCTGGAAACACCATATATTTT
CAISDGQIKSSGNTIYF
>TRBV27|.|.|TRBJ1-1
TGTGCCAGCAGTTCCCCCCGGGCAGGGCAGCATGCTGAAGCTTTCTTT
CASSSPRAGQHAEAFF
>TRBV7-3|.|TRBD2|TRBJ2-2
TGTGCCAGCAGCTTATCTAGCGGGAAAATGAACACCGGGGAGCTGTTTTTT
CASSLSSGKMNTGELFF
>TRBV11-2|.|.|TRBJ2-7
TGTGCCAGCAGCTTAACCCCGGCTAGCCACTACGAGCAGTACTTC
CASSLTPASHYEQYF
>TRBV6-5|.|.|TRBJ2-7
TGTGCCAGCACCGCCGGGTCGAGGACCTACGAGCAGTACTTC
CASTAGSRTYEQYF
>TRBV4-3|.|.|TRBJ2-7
TGCGCCAGCAGCCAAGATCGAGCGCGGCACTACGAGCAGTACTTC
CASSQDRARHYEQYF
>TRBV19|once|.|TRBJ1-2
TGTGCCAGTAGTATCCCCCCCGCCCTCGAGGGCTACACCTTC
CASSIPPALEGYTF
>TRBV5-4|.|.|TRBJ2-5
TGTGCCAGCAGCTTGGACGGGCAAGAGACCCAGTACTTC
CASSLDGQETQYF
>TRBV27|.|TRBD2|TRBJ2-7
TGTGCCAGCAGTTTATCCCCGACTAGCGGGAGTCCCTACGAGCAGTACTTC
CASSLSPTSGSPYEQYF
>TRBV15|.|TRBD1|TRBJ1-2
TGTGCCACCAGCAGAGATCGCAGGGGGTCGGGCTACACCTTC
CATSRDRRGSGYTF
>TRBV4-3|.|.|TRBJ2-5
TGCGCCAGCAGCCAAGAAATCGTGGAGGCAGAGACCCAGTACTTC
CASSQEIVEAETQYF
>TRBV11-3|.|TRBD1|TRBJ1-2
TGTGCCAGCAGCCTGGACAGGGAGAACGGCTACACCTTC
CASSLDRENGYTF
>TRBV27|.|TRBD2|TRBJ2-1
TGTGCCAGCAGCCGGGAGGGTCCCTCCTCCTACAATGAGCAGTTCTTC
CASSREGPSSYNEQFF
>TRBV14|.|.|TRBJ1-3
TGTGCCAGCAGCCTATTGCCCGGAAACACCATATATTTT
CASSLLPGNTIYF
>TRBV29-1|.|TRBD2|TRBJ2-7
TGCAGCGTTGAAGCGGGAGGTGGCGAGCAGTACTTC
CSVEAGGGEQYF
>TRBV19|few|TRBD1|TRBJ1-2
TGTGCCAGTACCGTGACGGGGACAGGACCGGTATCGTCCTATGGCTACACCTTC
CASTVTGTGPVSSYGYTF
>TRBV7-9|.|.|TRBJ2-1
TGTGCCAGCAGCTCGCCGAGGGGTGCCTTGGATGAGCAGTTCTTC
CASSSPRGALDEQFF
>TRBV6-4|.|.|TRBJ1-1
TGTGCCAGCAGTGACTCAGGACCTAGATCTAAGTGGGCTTTCTTT
CASSDSGPRSKWAFF
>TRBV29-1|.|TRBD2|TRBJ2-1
TGCAGCACTAGCGATCCAAGCTCCTACAATGAGCAGTTCTTC
CSTSDPSSYNEQFF
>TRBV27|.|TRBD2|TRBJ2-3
TGTGCCAGCAGTTCCCTTGGACTAGCGCAAACAGATACGCAGTATTTT
CASSSLGLAQTDTQYF
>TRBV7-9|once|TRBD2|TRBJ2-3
TGTGCCAGCGGTAAGCGGGACACACTAGCGGGAGGGCCAACAGATACGCAGTATTTT
CASGKRDTLAGGPTDTQYF
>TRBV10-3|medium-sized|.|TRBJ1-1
TGTGCCATCAGTGAGGGCCCTCCTTTCCAAATAGGGGGCACTGAAGCTTTCTTT
CAISEGPPFQIGGTEAFF